The 25 T cell receptor beta chains listed next were all sequenced from one sample in a study of monozygotic twins with inflammatory bowel disease. Reanalyzing the 5' RACE reads, TCRdb keeps one entry per CDR3 protein, without DNA. The table lists 150,000 to 200,000 distinct CDR3 sequences. Sequenced material: blood. The receptors were sampled from a human donor with ulcerative colitis or Crohn's disease, or a healthy co-twin of an affected twin (not recorded which).

The chain uses TRBV5-1 and TRBJ2-3. This CDR3 has 13 residues. CDR1 SGHRS and CDR2 YFSETQ come from the germline V gene. The CDR3 sequence is CASSLGRSDTQYF.

This rearrangement joins TRBV5-1 to TRBJ1-1; the TCRdb call, TRBD1, lacks DNA for checking. The CDR3 loop spans 15 amino acids. Germline-derived CDR1 and CDR2 are SGHRS and YFSETQ. The CDR3 is CASSLGGGMNTEAFF.

The chain couples TRBV29-1 to TRBJ1-1. The CDR3 is made up of 16 amino acids. From germline, CDR1 is SQVTM and CDR2 ANQGSEA. CDR3 loop: CSVGWDGAGQNTEAFF.

This chain joins TRBV27 and TRBJ1-1; TCRdb proposes TRBD1, but this gene call is untestable without DNA. Germline loops: CDR1 MNHEY, CDR2 SMNVEV (reference sequence). This CDR3 is 18 amino acids long. The CDR3 sequence is CASRQSRGALRMGTEAFF.

This rearrangement joins TRBV6-1 to TRBJ1-1; absent DNA, TCRdb's TRBD1 call cannot be checked. CDR1 and CDR2 (germline): MNHNS, SASEGT. The CDR3 has 14 amino acids. CDR3 in amino acids: CASSRTGTNTEAFF.

This sequence joins TRBV4-2 and TRBJ2-1; the TCRdb call, TRBD2, lacks DNA for checking. Per the germline V gene, CDR1 is LGHNA and CDR2 is YNFKEQ. CDR3 length equals 12 residues. The CDR3 is CASSQGTSGKVF.

The CDR3 loop is CASSPLDQPQHF. The chain joins TRBV12-3 or TRBV12-4 to TRBJ1-5. The CDR3 covers 12 residues.

The chain couples TRBV18 to TRBJ1-2; TCRdb lists TRBD1, though no DNA is available to test this call. This CDR3 contains 15 residues. The germline V gene encodes CDR1 KGHSH and CDR2 LQKENI. The CDR3 is CASSPPGQVFYGYTF.

V is TRBV9 and J is TRBJ2-5; TCRdb indicates TRBD2, and absent DNA this call remains unverified. The CDR3 runs 13 residues. Germline loops: CDR1 SGDLS, CDR2 YYNGEE. This CDR3 reads CASSVALLETQYF.

This CDR3 is CSAPDPRELRLYNEQFF. The rearrangement links TRBV20-1 to TRBJ2-1; TCRdb designates TRBD1, a call that cannot be tested without DNA. This CDR3 is 17 amino acids long. Germline CDR1 DFQATT, CDR2 SNEGSKA (reference sequence).

The chain joins TRBV18 to TRBJ1-1; as DNA is missing, the TRBD1 call by TCRdb cannot be tested. The V gene's germline CDR1 is KGHSH and CDR2 LQKENI. The CDR3 is made up of 13 amino acids. CDR3 protein: CASSVTGGPEAFF.

This chain joins TRBV4-3 and TRBJ2-6; the D call of TRBD1 rests on TCRdb alone, since no DNA is present to check it. This CDR3 has 19 residues. CDR1 and CDR2 (germline): LGHNA, YSLEER. CDR3 sequence reads: CASSQARAGGFSGANVLTF.

This chain uses TRBV4-3 with TRBJ2-1. The CDR3 spans 14 residues. CDR1 is LGHNA, CDR2 YSLEER, per germline. CDR3 sequence: CASSPEDFYNEQFF.

The chain uses TRBV5-1 and TRBJ1-2; TCRdb picks TRBD1, but there is no DNA to check that call. The CDR3 runs 14 residues. Germline CDR1 is SGHRS and CDR2 is YFSETQ. The CDR3 here is CASSPHGTAGGYTF.

CDR3 loop: CASSGDSRRYNEQFF. The chain recombines TRBV7-9 with TRBJ2-1. Looked up from germline, CDR1 is SEHNR and CDR2 is FQNEAQ (reference sequence). The CDR3 extends over 15 amino acids.

This rearrangement joins TRBV9 to TRBJ2-3; TCRdb calls TRBD2, which cannot be checked without DNA. Germline CDR1 SGDLS, CDR2 YYNGEE. The CDR3 extends over 14 amino acids. The CDR3 reads CASSDGRGTDTQYF.

The V and J genes are TRBV29-1 and TRBJ2-1; the TCRdb D gene call, TRBD1, has no DNA to confirm it. The V gene's germline CDR1 is SQVTM and CDR2 ANQGSEA. The CDR3 has 15 residues. This chain's CDR3 is CSVEGDKGAYNEQFF.

This chain links TRBV3-1 with TRBJ2-3. In germline, CDR1 is LGHDT, CDR2 YNNKEL (reference sequence). This CDR3 region has 12 residues. CDR3 region: CASSQDYGTQYF.

The chain joins TRBV4-1 to TRBJ2-1; lacking DNA, the TRBD2 call made by TCRdb goes unchecked. The CDR3 loop spans 23 amino acids. In germline, CDR1 is MGHRA, CDR2 YSYEKL. The CDR3 spells CASSQKGLTLQGMASGMSNEQFF.

The chain has TRBV5-1 and TRBJ2-3; there is no DNA to check the TCRdb D call of TRBD2. The CDR3 is 16 residues long. CDR1 and CDR2 (germline): SGHRS, YFSETQ. Here the CDR3 reads CASSLAGGRDTDTQYF.

The V call is TRBV28, the J call TRBJ1-3; checking the TCRdb D call of TRBD1 is not possible without DNA. This CDR3 is built from 15 residues. Germline V lookup: CDR1 MDHEN, CDR2 SYDVKM. CDR3 protein: CASNTGQGGGNTIYF.

This chain links TRBV15 with TRBJ1-1; TCRdb selects TRBD1, and the lack of DNA leaves this call unchecked. CDR3 length: 15 residues. The germline V gene has CDR1 LNHNV and CDR2 YYDKDF (reference sequence). The CDR3 is CATSRGARVNTEAFF.

V is TRBV20-1 and J is TRBJ1-1; TCRdb's D gene call, TRBD1, goes unchecked for lack of DNA. CDR3 length: 12 residues. Germline V gene data show CDR1 as DFQATT and CDR2 as SNEGSKA (reference sequence). The CDR3 loop is CSADRVNTEAFF.

The genes are TRBV6-1 and TRBJ2-3; lacking DNA, the TRBD1 call made by TCRdb goes unchecked. Per germline, CDR1 MNHNS and CDR2 SASEGT. The CDR3 covers 15 residues. CDR3 region: CASSPDRDLTDTQYF.

This sequence joins TRBV5-4 and TRBJ1-1. Looked up from germline, CDR1 is SGHNT and CDR2 is YYREEE (reference sequence). The CDR3 totals 12 residues. CDR3: CASSLDVSEAFF.